The present TCR beta chain was sequenced within a study of cytomegalovirus exposure and HLA in healthy donors. The overall study: A previous analysis identified 90 million to 140 million unique TCR beta sequences derived from some 200 million T cells. Tens of millions of unique TCRs, all from HLA-typed donors, were included in an early release of the data.

V was clipped by 8 bases and J by 5 bases, with 7 bases between them. The germline V gene encodes CDR1 SNHLY and CDR2 FYNNEI. The CDR3 contains 11 residues. This PCR relied on a set of 60 Vbeta primers and 13 Jbeta primers. Sequencing used immunoSEQ multiplex PCR; TCRdb keeps in-frame clones, though not all of them. The sample records about 120,000 clones, around 66% being singletons. V is TRBV2 and J is TRBJ2-4; D is undetermined. The sequenced sample consisted of PBMCs. This receptor was obtained from a woman in her 40s in good health and CMV-seropositive. The CDR3 DNA sequence: TGTGCCAGCCTGAGCGAAAACATTCAGTACTTC. Protein product: CASLSENIQYF.